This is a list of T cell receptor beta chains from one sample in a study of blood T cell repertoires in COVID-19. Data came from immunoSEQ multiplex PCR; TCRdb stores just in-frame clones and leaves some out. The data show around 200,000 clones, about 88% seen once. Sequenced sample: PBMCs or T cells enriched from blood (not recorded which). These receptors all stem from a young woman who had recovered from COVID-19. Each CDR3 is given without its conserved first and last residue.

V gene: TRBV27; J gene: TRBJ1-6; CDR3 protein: ASSLGGISPLH
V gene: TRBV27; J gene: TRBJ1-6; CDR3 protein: ASSRGGDNNSPLH
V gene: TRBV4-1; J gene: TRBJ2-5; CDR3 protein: ASSLADQETQY
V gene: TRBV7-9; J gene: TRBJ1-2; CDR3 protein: ASSSTGVGGYT
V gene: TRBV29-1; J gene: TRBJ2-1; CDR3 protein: SVEGLANEQF
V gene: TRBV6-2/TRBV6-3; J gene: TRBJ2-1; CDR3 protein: ASSYSLGPTLTNEQF
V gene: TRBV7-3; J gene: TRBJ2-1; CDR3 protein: ASSRGVAGDNEQF
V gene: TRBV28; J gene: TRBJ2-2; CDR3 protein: ASSLWAGDTGELF
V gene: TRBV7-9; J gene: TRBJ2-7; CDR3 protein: ASSGTSGRVDEQY
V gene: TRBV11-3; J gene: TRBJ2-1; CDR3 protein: ASSQRLGGYNEQF
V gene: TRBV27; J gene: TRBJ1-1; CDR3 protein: ASSKKGWTVSAF
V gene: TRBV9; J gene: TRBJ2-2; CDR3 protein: ASSVVGQLTGELF
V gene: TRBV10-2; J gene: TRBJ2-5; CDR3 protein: ASSVTGKETQY
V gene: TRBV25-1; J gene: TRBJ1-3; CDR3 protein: ASSGPGTAQPRY
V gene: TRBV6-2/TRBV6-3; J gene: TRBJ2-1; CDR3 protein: ASSPTRASGTNNEQF
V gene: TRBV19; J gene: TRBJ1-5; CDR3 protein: ASSIVRDRAPQH
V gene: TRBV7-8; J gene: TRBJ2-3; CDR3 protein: ASSPLGQERYTQY
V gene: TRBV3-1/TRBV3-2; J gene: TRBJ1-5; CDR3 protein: ASSPGEGPQH
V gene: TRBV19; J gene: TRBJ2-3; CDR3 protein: ASSGVEGSTDTQY
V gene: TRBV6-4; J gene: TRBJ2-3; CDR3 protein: ASSDSPGGTDTQY
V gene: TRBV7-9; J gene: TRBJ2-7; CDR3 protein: ASSPRDRDPYEQY
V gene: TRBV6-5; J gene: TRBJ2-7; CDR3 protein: ASSYSPGQGNYEQY
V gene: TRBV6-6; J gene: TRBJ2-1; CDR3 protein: ASSKSGTPYNEQF
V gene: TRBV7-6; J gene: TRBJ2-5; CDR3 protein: ASSKPGTGGLSETQY